This T cell receptor beta chain was documented in a study of molecular identifiers for immune sequencing clone quantification. General study results and limits: Over 97% of effector molecules, yet under 1% of naive-cell molecules, were held by clones above 20 RNA copies. Among more than 850,000 naive cells, spiked Jurkat TCR RNA from a single cell was reportedly detectable.

Previously published methods and listed TCR primers were used for the bulk TCR libraries. In TCRdb, the PCR reads were re-called with MiXCR into one record per CDR3 protein. This table holds about 500,000 distinct CDR3 sequences, roughly 24% found once. The CDR3 sequence is 15 residues long. Germline CDR1 SGHVS, CDR2 FNYEAQ. The ends were cut back, 2 bases at V and 0 bases at J, with 9 bases in the middle. A few counts support this clonotype. The antigen is unknown. Sorting isolated naive CD8 T cells as CD8+CD4-CCR7+CD45RA+ events. The specimen was naive CD8+ T cells from blood, with Jurkat cell RNA spiked in. Subset denoted: FACS-sorted CD8+CD4-CCR7+CD45RA+ naive T cells. The TCR originated in a human donor in good health. Some libraries in this study had Jurkat cell RNA spiked in. The chain combines TRBV7-6 with TRBJ2-3, with D uncertain. CDR3 amino acids: CASSLFARSTDTQYF. The CDR3 DNA follows: TGTGCCAGCAGCTTATTTGCGCGCAGCACAGATACGCAGTATTTT.